This TCR beta chain stems from a study of control samples from healthy donors and cancer patients. Sequencing was performed with immunoSEQ multiplex PCR; in TCRdb, only in-frame clones are kept and a portion is missing. Of 24,000 or so clones listed, roughly 91% were seen once; the top ten hold over 10%. CDR1 is SGDLS and CDR2 is YYNGEE in the germline V gene. This CDR3 has 15 amino acids. V shed 2 bases, J shed 8 bases, and the junction held 8 bases outside the gene matches. This clone was detected a few times. Specimen: PBMCs. This TCR derives from a man between 45 and 60 years old with lung cancer. The gene calls are TRBV9 and TRBJ2-1; 9 positions match TRBD1. The CDR3 region has the DNA TGTGCCAGCAGCGTCAAAACGGACAGGGGACATGAGCAGTTCTTC. Amino acids: CASSVKTDRGHEQFF.